This T cell receptor beta chain was obtained from a study of T cells in Graves' hyperthyroidism and ophthalmopathy. At least ten counts were recorded for this clonotype. For ophthalmopathy patients, the Clinical Activity Score was at least 3 and the NOSPECS grade at least 4; duration was under 3 months. Trimming removed 3 bases at V and 5 bases at J, with 10 bases between. Germline CDR1 SGHTA, CDR2 FQGNSA. The CDR3 runs to 13 residues. RNA transcripts provided the source from which TCR beta CDR3 regions were amplified. In the first-round RT-PCR of the TCR CDR3, the HTBI primer set was used. From the multiplex PCR reads, TCRdb called clonotypes with MiXCR, one entry per CDR3 protein. The sample has hundreds of thousands of distinct CDR3 sequences, approximately 14% seen once.

This chain uses TRBV7-2 with TRBJ2-5; unclear D gene. Sequenced material: blood. This clonotype was sampled from a woman in her thirties or forties with Graves' ophthalmopathy. The DNA for the CDR3 is TGTGCCAGCAGCTTCAACTTAAAGGAGACCCAGTACTTC. Its protein is CASSFNLKETQYF.